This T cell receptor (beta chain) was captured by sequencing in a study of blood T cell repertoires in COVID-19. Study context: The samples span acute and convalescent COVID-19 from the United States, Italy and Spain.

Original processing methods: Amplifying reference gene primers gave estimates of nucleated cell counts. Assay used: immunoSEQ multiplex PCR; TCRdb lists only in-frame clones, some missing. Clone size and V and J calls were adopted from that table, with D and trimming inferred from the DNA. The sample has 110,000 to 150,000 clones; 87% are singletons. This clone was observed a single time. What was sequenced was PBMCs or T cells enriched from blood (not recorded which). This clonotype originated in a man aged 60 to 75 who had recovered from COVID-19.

CDR3 protein: CSVENRAQETQYF. In nucleotides, the CDR3 is TGCAGCGTTGAGAACAGGGCCCAAGAGACCCAGTACTTC. This chain links TRBV29-1 with TRBJ2-5; possibly TRBD1 for D (6 bases). The CDR3 extends over 13 amino acids. Germline-derived CDR1 and CDR2 are SQVTM and ANQGSEA. The germline V and J ends were trimmed by 3 bases and 1 base, with 9 bases remaining between them.